What follows are 4 T cell receptor beta chains derived from one specimen sequenced in a study of T cell repertoires in cytomegalovirus infection. TCRdb redid the calling of the reads with MiXCR, one entry per CDR3 protein. Of 630,000 or so distinct CDR3 sequences in the sample, 20% to 25% were seen once. The sample consisted of CD8+ T cells from PBMCs. Source of these receptors: a human donor in good health (CMV status not recorded). Some clones in this sample may be carry-over from other donors' samples.

There are many counts of this clonotype. The chain has TRBV7-2 and TRBJ1-1; no definite D call. The CDR3 extends over 17 amino acids. V gave up 5 bases and J gave up 2 bases, with 21 bases separating them. Germline lookup yields CDR1 SGHTA and CDR2 FQGNSA. CDR3 nucleotides: TGTGCCAGCAGCCCGTCGGCCACCCCTCGACGAAACACTGAAGCTTTCTTT. Amino acids: CASSPSATPRRNTEAFF.

This clonotype was detected ten times or more. This rearrangement joins TRBV7-9 to TRBJ1-3; D uncertain. V was trimmed by 4 bases and J by 4 bases, leaving 14 bases between them. The V gene's germline CDR1 is SEHNR and CDR2 FQNEAQ (reference sequence). This CDR3 contains 15 residues. DNA of the CDR3: TGTGCCAGCAGCTCCACTGGTGCCTCCGGAAACACCATATATTTT. It specifies CASSSTGASGNTIYF.

The V and J genes are TRBV20-1 and TRBJ1-2, with D uncertain. There are 15 residues in the CDR3. V lost 0 bases to trimming and J lost 2 bases, with 13 bases between them. Germline-derived CDR1 and CDR2 are DFQATT and SNEGSKA (reference sequence). The CDR3: CSARDFEGLNYGYTF. CDR3 nucleotide sequence: TGCAGTGCTAGAGATTTCGAGGGTTTAAACTATGGCTACACCTTC.

Concerning this clonotype itself: A clone one base away is much larger, so this may be a read error. The chain couples TRBV4-2 to TRBJ1-6; 10 bases match TRBD1. This CDR3 is built from 15 residues. Germline V CDR1 and CDR2: LGHNA, YNFKEQ. CDR3 coding DNA: TGTGCCAACAGCCTCGGACAGGGGGATAATTCACCCCTCCACTTT. It codes for CANSLGQGDNSPLHF.